Shown below are 19 T cell receptor beta chains from a single sample sequenced in a study of blood T cell repertoires in COVID-19. The data were produced by immunoSEQ multiplex PCR, yet TCRdb's version contains in-frame clones alone and is incomplete. Here the sample spans 200,000 to 250,000 clones, 70% to 90% being singletons. The source material was peripheral blood. These receptors all stem from a man aged 25 to 45 with COVID-19, enrolled during active disease.

The chain carries TRBV6-1 and TRBJ1-2, with D possibly being TRBD1 (6 bases). The CDR3 has 12 amino acids. Germline values: CDR1 MNHNS, CDR2 SASEGT. With 5 bases removed from V and 9 bases from J, the gap between germline ends came to 13 bases. The CDR3 reads CASSSPQGSYTF. DNA for the CDR3: TGTGCCAGCAGTTCCCCGCAGGGGAGCTACACCTTC.

The DNA for the CDR3 is TGTGCCAGCACCCCCCATGGGCAGAACACTGAAGCTTTCTTT. It translates to CASTPHGQNTEAFF. This sequence joins TRBV6-5 and TRBJ1-1; D call uncertain. CDR3 length: 14 amino acids. The V gene lost 7 bases and the J gene lost 1 base, with 13 bases spanning the gap. The germline CDR1 and CDR2 sequences are MNHEY and SVGAGI.

The chain joins TRBV5-6 to TRBJ2-1, with TRBD2 matching 11 bases. Per germline, CDR1 SGHDT and CDR2 YYEEEE. This CDR3 spans 15 amino acids. With V trimmed by 4 bases and J by 7 bases, 7 bases remained unmatched. Written as DNA, the CDR3 is TGTGCCAGCAGCCTAGGACTAGCGGGCGGGAATGAGCAGTTCTTC. Protein: CASSLGLAGGNEQFF.

This sequence joins TRBV9 and TRBJ2-1, with TRBD2 matching 9 bases. The germline gives CDR1 SGDLS, CDR2 YYNGEE. The junction had 8 bases not matched to a gene; V was cut back by 3 bases and J by 7 bases. CDR3 length equals 15 residues. The CDR3 DNA is TGTGCCAGCAGCGATAGCGGGGGAACTTGGAATGAGCAGTTCTTC. Protein: CASSDSGGTWNEQFF.

The chain's CDR3 is CASSLESGDNEQFF. CDR3 bases: TGTGCCAGCAGCTTAGAATCCGGGGACAATGAGCAGTTCTTC. The chain uses TRBV11-3 and TRBJ2-1; weak D call: TRBD2 (5 bases). CDR1 SGHNT and CDR2 YENEEA come from the germline V gene. CDR3 length: 14 amino acids. V was trimmed by 0 bases and J by 5 bases, leaving 8 bases between them.

The V gene is TRBV19, the J gene TRBJ1-1; 7 nucleotides match TRBD1. The CDR3 extends over 18 amino acids. Germline V CDR1 and CDR2: LNHDA, SQIVND (reference sequence). V was clipped by 3 bases and J by 0 bases; unmatched bases: 13. The CDR3 loop reads CASSILATGVGVNTEAFF. The CDR3 DNA reads TGTGCCAGTAGTATTCTGGCCACAGGGGTGGGAGTGAACACTGAAGCTTTCTTT.

CDR3 nucleotides: TGCGCCAGCAGCTTGGTTTCGTCCGGGACAACCTACAATGAGCAGTTCTTC. This encodes CASSLVSSGTTYNEQFF. The rearrangement joins TRBV5-1 to TRBJ2-1, with D possibly TRBD1 on 6 matching bases. Trimming shortened V by 0 bases and J by 2 bases, and 15 bases separated the two germline ends. The CDR3 extends over 17 amino acids. CDR1 is SGHRS, CDR2 YFSETQ, per germline.

The rearrangement links TRBV6-5 to TRBJ1-6; 9 nucleotides align to TRBD1. V gave up 7 bases and J gave up 7 bases; unmatched junction bases: 8. Germline loops: CDR1 MNHEY, CDR2 SVGAGI. The CDR3 contains 15 residues. Here the CDR3 reads CASTHRTGDNSPLHF. The CDR3 DNA reads as TGTGCCAGCACGCACAGGACAGGGGACAATTCACCCCTCCACTTT.

The chain recombines TRBV7-6 with TRBJ1-1; no definite D call. Trimming took 1 base from V and 4 from J, leaving 13 bases between them. The CDR3 loop spans 15 amino acids. From germline, CDR1 is SGHVS and CDR2 FNYEAQ. The CDR3 DNA reads TGTGCCAGCAGCTTAGATCGGGGTTTGGGCACTGAAGCTTTCTTT. Translating it yields CASSLDRGLGTEAFF.

CDR3 amino acids: CASRTSGNSPLHF. CDR3 coding DNA: TGTGCCAGCCGGACTTCTGGTAATTCACCCCTCCACTTT. The rearrangement uses TRBV13 and TRBJ1-6, with no clear D. Germline lookup yields CDR1 PRHDT and CDR2 FYEKMQ (reference sequence). The CDR3 consists of 13 residues. The V and J ends lost 8 bases and 6 bases respectively, with 11 bases between them.

This chain joins TRBV21-1 and TRBJ1-4; TRBD1, the table's D call, lacks a check against the DNA. TRBV21-1 is reported as a pseudogene. This CDR3 is built from 16 residues. The CDR3: CASYLQGHEDNEKLFF. The DNA for the CDR3 is TGTGCCAGCTACCTCCAGGGGCATGAGGATAATGAAAAACTGTTTTTT.

The table lists this clone with a few counts. The V call is TRBV7-9, the J call TRBJ2-1, with 8 nucleotides matching TRBD1. The CDR3 extends over 13 amino acids. V gave up 5 bases and J gave up 8 bases; unmatched junction bases: 5. The V gene's germline CDR1 is SEHNR and CDR2 FQNEAQ (reference sequence). In nucleotides, the CDR3 is TGTGCCAGCAGCCGCTGGACAGGGCATGAGCAGTTCTTC. This translates into CASSRWTGHEQFF.

This rearrangement joins TRBV6-2 or TRBV6-3 to TRBJ2-5; TRBD2 matches 9 bases. The junction had 9 bases not matched to a gene; V was cut back by 2 bases and J by 5 bases. The CDR3 runs 16 residues. Germline V gene data show CDR1 as MNHEY and CDR2 as SVGEGT. The CDR3 reads CASSYTRGGARETQYF. The CDR3 DNA is TGTGCCAGCAGTTACACACGCGGGGGGGCCCGGGAGACCCAGTACTTC.

This clone was observed once. This rearrangement joins TRBV10-3 to TRBJ1-2; no clear D gene. Per germline, CDR1 ENHRY and CDR2 SYGVKD. Trimming removed 3 bases from V and 6 bases from J, with 11 bases in between. The CDR3 consists of 13 residues. CDR3 loop: CAISERGENGYTF. The DNA of the CDR3 is TGTGCCATCAGTGAACGTGGAGAAAATGGCTACACCTTC.

The gene calls are TRBV6-2 or TRBV6-3 and TRBJ2-7; 8 nucleotides agree with TRBD1. The germline V gene encodes CDR1 MNHEY and CDR2 SVGEGT. The CDR3 loop spans 15 amino acids. The J segment lost 2 bases and the V segment lost 5 bases, leaving 8 bases of the junction unmatched. Written as DNA, the CDR3 is TGTGCCAGCAGTGACGGACAGGGAGTCACCTACGAGCAGTACTTC. It encodes CASSDGQGVTYEQYF.

This chain uses TRBV6-4 with TRBJ2-2, with 11 bases that match TRBD2. CDR1 and CDR2 (germline): MRHNA, SNTAGT. V was pared by 7 bases and J by 0 bases, with 13 bases of the junction left unmatched. This CDR3 contains 19 residues. CDR3 amino acids: CASKASGGLYETNTGELFF. The CDR3, as DNA: TGTGCCAGCAAAGCTAGCGGGGGGCTATATGAAACGAACACCGGGGAGCTGTTTTTT.

This sequence joins TRBV3-1 (or the pseudogene TRBV3-2) and TRBJ2-7; 9 nucleotides agree with TRBD1. Trimming at V came to 4 bases and at J to 2 bases, leaving 12 bases not matched to a gene. CDR3 size: 17 residues. The germline V gene encodes CDR1 LGHDT and CDR2 YNNKEL (reference sequence). In nucleotides, the CDR3 is TGTGCCAGCAGCCCCGCCTCCGGACAGGGGAACACCTACGAGCAGTACTTC. It encodes CASSPASGQGNTYEQYF.

The CDR3 sequence: CASSELRQGEAFF. In DNA form, the CDR3 reads TGTGCCAGCAGTGAATTGCGGCAGGGTGAGGCTTTCTTT. This chain connects TRBV2 to TRBJ1-1, with D perhaps matching TRBD1 (5 bases). Germline V gene lookup returns CDR1 SNHLY and CDR2 FYNNEI. The CDR3 totals 13 residues. V lost 2 bases and J 11 bases, leaving 15 bases between the germline ends.

The CDR3 sequence: CASSRDRLSGANVLTF. The CDR3 nucleotides read TGTGCCAGCAGCAGGGACAGACTCTCTGGGGCCAACGTCCTGACTTTC. The chain combines TRBV5-6 with TRBJ2-6; 7 nucleotides match TRBD1. CDR1 is SGHDT and CDR2 is YYEEEE in the germline V gene. V shed 4 bases, J shed 0 bases, and the junction held 4 bases outside the gene matches. The CDR3 has 16 amino acids.